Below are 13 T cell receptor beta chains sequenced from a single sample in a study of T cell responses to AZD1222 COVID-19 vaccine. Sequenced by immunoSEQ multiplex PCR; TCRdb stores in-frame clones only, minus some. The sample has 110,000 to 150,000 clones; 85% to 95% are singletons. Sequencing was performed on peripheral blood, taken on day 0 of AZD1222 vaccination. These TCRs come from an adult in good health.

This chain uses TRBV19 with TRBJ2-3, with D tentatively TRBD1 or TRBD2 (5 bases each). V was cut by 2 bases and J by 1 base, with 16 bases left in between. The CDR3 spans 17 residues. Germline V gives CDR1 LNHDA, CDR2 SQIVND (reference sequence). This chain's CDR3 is CASSIIYFGGGTDTQYF. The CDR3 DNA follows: TGTGCCAGTAGTATAATCTATTTTGGGGGAGGCACAGATACGCAGTATTTT.

The CDR3 reads CASSLVPGQGARREKLFF. The CDR3 DNA sequence: TGTGCCAGCAGCTTAGTTCCGGGACAGGGAGCGAGGCGTGAAAAACTGTTTTTT. The chain combines TRBV7-8 with TRBJ1-4, with 9 bases aligning to TRBD1. V shed 1 base and J 7 bases; nucleotides not matched to a gene: 13. Germline CDR1 reads SGHVS; CDR2 reads FQNEAQ. The CDR3 spans 18 residues. The full variable domain, with the rest looked up from reference TRBV7-8 and TRBJ1-4, is GAGVSQSPRYKVAKRGQDVALRCDPISGHVSLFWYQQALGQGPEFLTYFQNEAQLDKSGLPSDRFFAERPEGSVSTLKIQRTQQEDSAVYLCASSLVPGQGARREKLFFGSGTQLSVL.

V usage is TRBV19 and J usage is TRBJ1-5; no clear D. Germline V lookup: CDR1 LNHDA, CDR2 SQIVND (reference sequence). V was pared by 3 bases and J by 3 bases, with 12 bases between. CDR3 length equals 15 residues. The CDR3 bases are TGTGCCAGTAGTATTGGGGTCGGCCCCAATCAGCCCCAGCATTTT. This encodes CASSIGVGPNQPQHF.

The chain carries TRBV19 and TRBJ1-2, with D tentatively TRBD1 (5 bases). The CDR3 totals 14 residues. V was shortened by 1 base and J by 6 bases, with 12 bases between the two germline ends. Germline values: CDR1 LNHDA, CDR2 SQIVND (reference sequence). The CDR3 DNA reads TGTGCCAGTAGTATAGGGGTAGGGACGGATGGCTACACCTTC. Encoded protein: CASSIGVGTDGYTF.

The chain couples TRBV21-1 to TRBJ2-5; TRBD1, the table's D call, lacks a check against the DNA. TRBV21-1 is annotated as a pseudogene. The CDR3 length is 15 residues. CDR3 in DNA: TGTGCCAGCACTAGGGGGTTGTGCGCCCGGGAGACCCAGTACTTC. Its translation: CASTRGLCARETQYF.

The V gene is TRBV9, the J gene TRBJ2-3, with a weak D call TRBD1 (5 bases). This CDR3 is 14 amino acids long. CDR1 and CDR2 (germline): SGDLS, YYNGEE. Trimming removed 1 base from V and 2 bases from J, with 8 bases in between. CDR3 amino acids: CASSVTGFTDTQYF. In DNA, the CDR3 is TGTGCCAGCAGCGTAACAGGCTTCACAGATACGCAGTATTTT.

The CDR3 coding sequence is TGTGCCAGCAGGAGCTCCACAGATACGCAGTATTTT. It encodes CASRSSTDTQYF. This chain connects TRBV6-5 to TRBJ2-3; D not certain. Trimming removed 6 bases at V and 2 bases at J, with 6 bases between. This CDR3 has 12 amino acids. Germline-derived CDR1 and CDR2 are MNHEY and SVGAGI.

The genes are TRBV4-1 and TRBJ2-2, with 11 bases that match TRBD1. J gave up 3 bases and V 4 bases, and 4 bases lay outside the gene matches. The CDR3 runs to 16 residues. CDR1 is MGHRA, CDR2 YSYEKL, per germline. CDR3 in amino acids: CASSPGQGADTGELFF. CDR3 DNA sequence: TGCGCCAGCAGCCCCGGACAGGGGGCGGACACCGGGGAGCTGTTTTTT.

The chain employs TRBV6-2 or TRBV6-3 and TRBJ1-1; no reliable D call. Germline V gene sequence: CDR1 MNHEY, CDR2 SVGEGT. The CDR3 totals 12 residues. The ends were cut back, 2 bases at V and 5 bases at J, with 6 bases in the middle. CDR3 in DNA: TGTGCCAGCAGTTACGGCGGTACTGAAGCTTTCTTT. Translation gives CASSYGGTEAFF.

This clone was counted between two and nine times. The DNA for the CDR3 is TGTGCAAGTCGCTTAAGGACAGGGACCGGGGAGCTGTTTTTT. Translated, it gives CASRLRTGTGELFF. The chain joins TRBV12-2 to TRBJ2-2; TRBD1, the table's D call, lacks a check against the DNA. TRBV12-2 is marked as a pseudogene. The CDR3 has 14 residues.

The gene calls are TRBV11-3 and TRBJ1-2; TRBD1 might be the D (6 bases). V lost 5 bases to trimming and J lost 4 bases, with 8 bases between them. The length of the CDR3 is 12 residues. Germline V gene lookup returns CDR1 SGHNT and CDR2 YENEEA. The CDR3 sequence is CASSGGGYGYTF. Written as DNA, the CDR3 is TGTGCCAGCAGCGGGGGCGGCTATGGCTACACCTTC.

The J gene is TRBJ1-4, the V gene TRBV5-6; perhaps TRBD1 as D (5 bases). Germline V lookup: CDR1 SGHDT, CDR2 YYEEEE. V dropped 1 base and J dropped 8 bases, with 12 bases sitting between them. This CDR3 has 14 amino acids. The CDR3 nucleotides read TGTGCCAGCAGCTTGAGGGGAAGTAAGGAAAAACTGTTTTTT. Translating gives CASSLRGSKEKLFF.

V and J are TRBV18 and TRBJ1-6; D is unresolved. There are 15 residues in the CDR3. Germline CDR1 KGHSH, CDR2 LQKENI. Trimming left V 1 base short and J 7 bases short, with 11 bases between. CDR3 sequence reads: CASSPLPGENSPLHF. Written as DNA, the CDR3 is TGTGCCAGCTCACCACTTCCAGGTGAAAATTCACCCCTCCACTTT.